Described below is a single TCR beta chain sequence and its context. Data came from immunoSEQ multiplex PCR; TCRdb stores just in-frame clones and leaves some out. Among nearly 110,000 clones, about 91% were seen once, and the ten largest hold 6.8%. Looked up from germline, CDR1 is SGHVS and CDR2 is FNYEAQ. Trimming removed 5 bases at V and 8 bases at J, with 10 bases between. The CDR3 has 12 residues. These data are taken from a study of blood T cell repertoires in COVID-19. Overall study: Specimens from acute and convalescent COVID-19 originated in the United States, Italy and Spain. From T cells, B-cell-depleted T cells, or PBMCs came the material, which was cDNA or gDNA.

This clonotype was obtained from a man in his fifties with active or convalescent COVID-19. Sequencing was carried out using peripheral blood. The gene calls are TRBV7-6 and TRBJ2-1; D is unresolved. The DNA for the CDR3 is TGTGCCAGCAGCCCATGGGCCGATGAGCAGTTCTTC. Translation: CASSPWADEQFF.